This T cell receptor (beta chain) is drawn from a study of shared clonotypes between healthy human individuals. Study background: Each donor's CD8 memory used one plate, CD8 naive two, each CD4 subset three.

CD8 cells classed as naive were CD45RO-negative and positively selected for CCR7, excluding terminally differentiated effector memory CD45RA+ cells. Libraries were prepared by immunoSEQ multiplex PCR; TCRdb keeps only in-frame clonotypes and omits some of them. The table records about 2.1 million clones, about 92% of them present only once. V shed 0 bases and J shed 12 bases, with 15 bases lying between them. This CDR3 contains 14 residues. Germline loops: CDR1 MNHEY, CDR2 SMNVEV (reference sequence). Sequenced: naive CD8+ T cells from PBMCs. The TCR sequence derives from a man aged 18 to 30 in good health. Some clones in this sample may be carry-over from other donors' samples. V is TRBV27 and J is TRBJ2-1; possible D gene TRBD1, 5 bases. CDR3 sequence (DNA): TGTGCCAGCAGTTTATCAGGGGCCATATATCGGCAGTTCTTC. Translated, it gives CASSLSGAIYRQFF.